This note documents a single T cell receptor (beta chain) sequence. As handled by the study authors: Amplifying reference gene primers gave estimates of nucleated cell counts. Data came from immunoSEQ multiplex PCR; TCRdb stores just in-frame clones and leaves some out. V and J calls and clone size are those listed in that table; D and trimming were worked out from the DNA. The sample records more than 35,000 clones, 88% being singletons. These data originate in a study of blood T cell repertoires in COVID-19. Study details: Italy, Spain and the United States were the sources of the convalescent and acute COVID-19 samples.

J was trimmed by 2 bases and V by 5 bases; bases with no gene match: 3. The V gene's germline CDR1 is LGHDT and CDR2 YNNKEL (reference sequence). CDR3 length: 15 amino acids. The source of this sequence is a human donor in a cohort sampled during active COVID-19. Sequenced input: peripheral blood. The chain recombines TRBV3-1 (or the pseudogene TRBV3-2) with TRBJ2-1; 10 nucleotides agree with TRBD2. The CDR3 sequence is CASSLAGGTYNEQFF. As DNA, the CDR3 is TGTGCCAGCAGCTTAGCGGGAGGAACCTACAATGAGCAGTTCTTC.